Shown below are 11 T cell receptor beta chains from a single sample sequenced in a study of cytomegalovirus exposure and HLA in healthy donors. A multiplex PCR was run with 60 Vbeta primers and 13 Jbeta primers. Some clones are missing from TCRdb's copy, which holds only in-frame ones; the method was immunoSEQ multiplex PCR. Altogether tens of thousands of clones are present, 85% to 90% being singletons, with the ten largest covering roughly an eighth. Sequences were obtained from PBMCs. These receptor sequences come from a woman aged 25-40 years in good health and CMV-seropositive.

This rearrangement joins TRBV5-1 to TRBJ2-5; TRBD2 aligns across 16 bases. Germline-derived CDR1 and CDR2 are SGHRS and YFSETQ. This CDR3 has 16 amino acids. Losses at the gene ends were 4 bases for V and 4 bases for J; bases not matched to a gene: 4. The CDR3 protein is CASSTGLAGGGETQYF. As DNA, the CDR3 is TGCGCCAGCAGCACGGGACTAGCGGGAGGGGGAGAGACCCAGTACTTC.

The genes are TRBV4-1 and TRBJ2-3; D perhaps matches TRBD1 (6 bases). The V gene lost 3 bases and the J gene lost 1 base, with 14 bases spanning the gap. Germline CDR1 reads MGHRA; CDR2 reads YSYEKL. The CDR3 has 16 amino acids. CDR3 region: CASSHPLGGGTDTQYF. CDR3 DNA sequence: TGCGCCAGCAGCCACCCCTTAGGGGGAGGCACAGATACGCAGTATTTT.

The chain carries TRBV7-9 and TRBJ2-1, with 11 bases lining up with TRBD2. The CDR3 totals 18 residues. CDR1 and CDR2 from the germline V gene are SEHNR and FQNEAQ (reference sequence). The J segment lost 6 bases and the V segment lost 4 bases, leaving 14 bases of the junction unmatched. The CDR3 coding sequence is TGTGCCAGCAGCTCCCCTCCTACACTAGCGGGAGACTTCAATGAGCAGTTCTTC. The encoded protein is CASSSPPTLAGDFNEQFF. The complete variable domain, with remaining parts taken from reference TRBV7-9 and TRBJ2-1, reads DTGVSQNPRHKITKRGQNVTFRCDPISEHNRLYWYRQTLGQGPEFLTYFQNEAQLEKSRLLSDRFSAERPKGSFSTLEIQRTEQGDSAMYLCASSSPPTLAGDFNEQFFGPGTRLTVL.

The chain uses TRBV28 and TRBJ1-1; the D gene is possibly TRBD1 (6 bases). The V end lost 6 bases, the J end lost 1 base, and 12 bases lay between the germline ends. This CDR3 region has 14 residues. Germline CDR1 is MDHEN and CDR2 is SYDVKM. In DNA form, the CDR3 reads TGTGCCAGCAGCCGACAGGTTACGAACACTGAAGCTTTCTTT. Protein: CASSRQVTNTEAFF.

CDR3: CASSPNPGRDTEAFF. In DNA form, the CDR3 reads TGTGCCAGCAGTCCAAATCCCGGGCGGGACACTGAAGCTTTCTTT. The chain carries TRBV28 and TRBJ1-1; D gene uncertain. The CDR3 sequence is 15 residues long. V lost 5 bases and J 3 bases, leaving 16 bases between the germline ends. Germline V gives CDR1 MDHEN, CDR2 SYDVKM.

The chain is built from TRBV11-2 and TRBJ1-3, with TRBD1 identical over 7 bases. V gave up 5 bases and J gave up 2 bases; unmatched junction bases: 6. Germline CDR1 and CDR2: SGHAT and FQNNGV. The CDR3 totals 15 residues. The CDR3 DNA follows: TGTGCCAGCAGCCCCGGGACAGCCCCTGGAAACACCATATATTTT. Residues: CASSPGTAPGNTIYF.

The chain combines TRBV29-1 with TRBJ1-1; the D gene is possibly TRBD1 (6 bases). V was pared by 7 bases and J by 4 bases, with 22 bases between. The germline CDR1 and CDR2 sequences are SQVTM and ANQGSEA. The CDR3 covers 15 residues. CDR3 sequence: CSAGAAGAQTTEAFF. CDR3 nucleotide sequence: TGCAGCGCCGGTGCCGCGGGGGCGCAAACCACTGAAGCTTTCTTT.

The gene calls are TRBV5-6 and TRBJ2-7; TRBD2 agrees at 8 bases. The CDR3 has 16 residues. Looked up from germline, CDR1 is SGHDT and CDR2 is YYEEEE. V shed 4 bases and J 7 bases; nucleotides not matched to a gene: 16. This chain's CDR3 is CASSQLAGRASREQYF. The CDR3, as DNA: TGTGCCAGCAGCCAGCTAGCGGGCAGGGCCTCACGGGAGCAGTACTTC.

This clone showed up just once. The chain is built from TRBV29-1 and TRBJ2-1; perhaps TRBD2 as D (6 bases). This CDR3 contains 12 residues. Deletions cut 7 bases from V and 6 bases from J, with 13 bases between. Germline V gene sequence: CDR1 SQVTM, CDR2 ANQGSEA. The CDR3 reads CSGGRGGNEQFF. DNA of the CDR3: TGCAGCGGGGGACGGGGAGGCAATGAGCAGTTCTTC.

The genes are TRBV30 and TRBJ2-5; 10 bases fit TRBD2. The J call may not be correct, given that the DNA end is closer to TRBJ2-7. The CDR3 is 16 amino acids. Germline V gene data show CDR1 as GTSNPN and CDR2 as SVGIG (reference sequence). The CDR3 sequence: CAWRLTRTSGLYEQYF. The CDR3 nucleotides read TGTGCCTGGAGACTTACTCGGACTAGCGGACTCTACGAGCAGTACTTC.

V and J are TRBV27 and TRBJ1-1; 9 bases are a match to TRBD1. This CDR3 comprises 14 residues. Germline V gene lookup returns CDR1 MNHEY and CDR2 SMNVEV (reference sequence). Losses at the gene ends were 9 bases for V and 3 bases for J; bases not matched to a gene: 8. DNA of the CDR3: TGTGCCAGTATACAGGGGGCTGGCGACACTGAAGCTTTCTTT. Translation: CASIQGAGDTEAFF.